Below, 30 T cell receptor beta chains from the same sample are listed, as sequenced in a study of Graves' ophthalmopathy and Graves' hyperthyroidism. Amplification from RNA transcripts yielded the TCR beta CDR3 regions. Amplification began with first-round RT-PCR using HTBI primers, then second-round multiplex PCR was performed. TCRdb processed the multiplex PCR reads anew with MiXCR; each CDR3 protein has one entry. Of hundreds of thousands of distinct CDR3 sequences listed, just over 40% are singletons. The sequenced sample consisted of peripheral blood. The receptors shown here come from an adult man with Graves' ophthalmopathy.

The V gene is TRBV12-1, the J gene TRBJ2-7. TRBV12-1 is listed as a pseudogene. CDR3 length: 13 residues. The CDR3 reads CASSFPDTYEQYF. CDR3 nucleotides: TGTGCCAGCAGCTTTCCGGACACGTACGAGCAGTACTTC.

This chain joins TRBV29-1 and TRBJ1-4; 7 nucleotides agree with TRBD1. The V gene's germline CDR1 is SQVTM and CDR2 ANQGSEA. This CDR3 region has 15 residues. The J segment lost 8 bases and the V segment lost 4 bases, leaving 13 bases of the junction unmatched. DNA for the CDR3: TGCAGCGTTGGACTAGCGGGAGGGGGCAGGGAAAAACTGTTTTTT. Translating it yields CSVGLAGGGREKLFF. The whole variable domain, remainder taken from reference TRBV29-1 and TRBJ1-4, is SAVISQKPSRDICQRGTSLTIQCQVDSQVTMMFWYRQQPGQSLTLIATANQGSEATYESGFVIDKFPISRPNLTFSTLTVSNMSPEDSSIYLCSVGLAGGGREKLFFGSGTQLSVL.

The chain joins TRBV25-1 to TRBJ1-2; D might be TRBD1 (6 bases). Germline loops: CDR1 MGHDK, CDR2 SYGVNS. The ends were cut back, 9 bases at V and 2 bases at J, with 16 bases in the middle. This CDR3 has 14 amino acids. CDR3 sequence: CASSWTEVNYGYTF. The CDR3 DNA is TGTGCCAGTTCTTGGACAGAAGTCAACTATGGCTACACCTTC.

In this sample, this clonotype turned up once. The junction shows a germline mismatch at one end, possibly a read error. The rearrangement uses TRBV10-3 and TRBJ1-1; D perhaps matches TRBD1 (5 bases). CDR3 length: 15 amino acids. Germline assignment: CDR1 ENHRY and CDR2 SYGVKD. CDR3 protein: CASSSPTAMNTEAFF. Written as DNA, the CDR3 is TGTGCCAGCAGTTCCCCGACAGCTATGAACACTGAAGCTTTCTTT.

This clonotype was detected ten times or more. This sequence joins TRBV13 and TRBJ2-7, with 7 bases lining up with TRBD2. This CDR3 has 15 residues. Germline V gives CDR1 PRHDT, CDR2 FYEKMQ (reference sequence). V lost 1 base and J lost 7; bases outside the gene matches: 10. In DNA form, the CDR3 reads TGTGCCAGCAGCTTAGTGCGGGAGAGGGGTCGAGAGCAGTACTTC. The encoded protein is CASSLVRERGREQYF.

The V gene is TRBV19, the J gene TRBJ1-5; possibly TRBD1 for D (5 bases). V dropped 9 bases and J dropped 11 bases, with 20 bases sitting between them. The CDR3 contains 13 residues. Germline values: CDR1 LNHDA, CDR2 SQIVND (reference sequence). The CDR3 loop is CASSPGGWGAQHF. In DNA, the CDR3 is TGTGCCAGCAGCCCTGGTGGTTGGGGGGCCCAGCATTTT.

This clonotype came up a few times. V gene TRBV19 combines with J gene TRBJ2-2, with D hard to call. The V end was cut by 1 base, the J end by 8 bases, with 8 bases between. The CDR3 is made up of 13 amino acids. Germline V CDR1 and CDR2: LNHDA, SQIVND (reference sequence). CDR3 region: CASSIGALGELFF. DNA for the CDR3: TGTGCCAGTAGTATAGGAGCCTTGGGGGAGCTGTTTTTT.

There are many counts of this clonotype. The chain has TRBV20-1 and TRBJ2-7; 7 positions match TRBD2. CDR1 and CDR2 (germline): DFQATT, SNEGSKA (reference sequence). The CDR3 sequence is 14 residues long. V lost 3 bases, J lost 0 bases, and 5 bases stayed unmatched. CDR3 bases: TGCAGTGCTAGCGAAGCGGGGTCCTCCTACGAGCAGTACTTC. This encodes CSASEAGSSYEQYF.

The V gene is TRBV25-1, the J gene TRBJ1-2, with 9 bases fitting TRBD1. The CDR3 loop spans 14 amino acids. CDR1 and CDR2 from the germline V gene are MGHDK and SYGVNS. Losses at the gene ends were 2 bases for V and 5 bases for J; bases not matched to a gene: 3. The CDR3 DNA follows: TGTGCCAGCAGTGAACCCGGGACAGGGTATGGCTACACCTTC. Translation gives CASSEPGTGYGYTF.

CDR3 in amino acids: CSLVASDYGYTF. The CDR3 coding sequence is TGCAGCTTGGTTGCGTCCGACTATGGCTACACCTTC. V is TRBV29-1 and J is TRBJ1-2; D is unclear. The CDR3 totals 12 residues. Trimming took 8 bases from V and 3 from J, leaving 13 bases between them. Germline CDR1 reads SQVTM; CDR2 reads ANQGSEA.

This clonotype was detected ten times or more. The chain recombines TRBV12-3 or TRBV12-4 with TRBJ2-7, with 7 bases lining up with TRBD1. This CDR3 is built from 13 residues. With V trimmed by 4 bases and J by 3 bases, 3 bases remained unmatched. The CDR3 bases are TGTGCCAGCAGTTACAGGGGTAGCTACGAGCAGTACTTC. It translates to CASSYRGSYEQYF.

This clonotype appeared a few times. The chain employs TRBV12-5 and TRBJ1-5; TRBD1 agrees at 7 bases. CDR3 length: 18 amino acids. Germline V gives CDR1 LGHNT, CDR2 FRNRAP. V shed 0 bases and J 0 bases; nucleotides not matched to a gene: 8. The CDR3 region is CASGLVPGTENSNQPQHF. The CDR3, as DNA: TGTGCTAGTGGTTTGGTACCCGGGACAGAGAATAGCAATCAGCCCCAGCATTTT.

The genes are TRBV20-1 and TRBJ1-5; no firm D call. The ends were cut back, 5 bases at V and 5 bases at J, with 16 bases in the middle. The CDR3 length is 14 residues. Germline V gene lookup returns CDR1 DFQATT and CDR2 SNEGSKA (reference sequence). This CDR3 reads CSAGRGRIYQPQHF. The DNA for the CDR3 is TGCAGTGCTGGTAGAGGCAGGATCTATCAGCCCCAGCATTTT.

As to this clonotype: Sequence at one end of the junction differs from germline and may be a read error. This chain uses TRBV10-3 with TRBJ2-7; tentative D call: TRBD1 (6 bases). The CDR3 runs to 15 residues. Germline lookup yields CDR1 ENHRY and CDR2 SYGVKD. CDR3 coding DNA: TGTGCCAGCAGTTACTCAGCCCAAGGGGGCTACGAGCAGTACTTC. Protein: CASSYSAQGGYEQYF.

CDR3 sequence (DNA): TGTGCCAGCAGTTTTACAGGGGAGGAGACCCAGTACTTC. The encoded protein is CASSFTGEETQYF. The chain uses TRBV27 and TRBJ2-5; 7 nucleotides align to TRBD1. This CDR3 comprises 13 residues. V lost 3 bases to trimming and J lost 5 bases; unmatched junction nucleotides: 3. The V gene's germline CDR1 is MNHEY and CDR2 SMNVEV (reference sequence).

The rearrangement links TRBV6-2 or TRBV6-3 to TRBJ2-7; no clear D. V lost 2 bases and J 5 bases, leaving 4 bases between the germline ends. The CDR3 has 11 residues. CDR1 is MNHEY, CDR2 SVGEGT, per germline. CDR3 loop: CASSYVNEQYV. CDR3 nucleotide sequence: TGTGCCAGCAGTTACGTCAACGAGCAGTACGTC.

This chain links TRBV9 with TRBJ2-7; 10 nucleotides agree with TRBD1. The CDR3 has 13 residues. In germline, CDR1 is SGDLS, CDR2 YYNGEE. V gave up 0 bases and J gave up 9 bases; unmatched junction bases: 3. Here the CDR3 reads CASSVGGTGVQYF. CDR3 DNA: TGTGCCAGCAGCGTAGGGGGGACAGGGGTGCAGTACTTC.

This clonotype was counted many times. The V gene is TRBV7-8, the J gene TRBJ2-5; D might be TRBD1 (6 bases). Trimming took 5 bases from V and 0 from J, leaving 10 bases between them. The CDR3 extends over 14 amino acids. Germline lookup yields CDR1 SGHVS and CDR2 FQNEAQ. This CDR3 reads CASSGRTDQETQYF. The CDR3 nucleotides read TGTGCCAGCAGCGGACGGACAGACCAAGAGACCCAGTACTTC.

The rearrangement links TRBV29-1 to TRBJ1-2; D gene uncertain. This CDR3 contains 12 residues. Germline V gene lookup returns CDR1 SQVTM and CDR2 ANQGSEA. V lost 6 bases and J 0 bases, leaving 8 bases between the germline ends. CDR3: CSVVNANYGYTF. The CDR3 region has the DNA TGCAGCGTAGTGAACGCTAACTATGGCTACACCTTC.

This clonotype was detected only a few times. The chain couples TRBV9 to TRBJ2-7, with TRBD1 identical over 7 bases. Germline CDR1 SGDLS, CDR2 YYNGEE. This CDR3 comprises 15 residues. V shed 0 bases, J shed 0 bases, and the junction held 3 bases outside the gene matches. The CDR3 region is CASSVAGTDSYEQYF. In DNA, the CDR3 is TGTGCCAGCAGCGTAGCTGGGACAGACTCCTACGAGCAGTACTTC.

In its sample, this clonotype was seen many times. CDR3 nucleotide sequence: TGTGCCAGCAGCCCTGGGACAGGGAGGCATGGCTACACCTTC. It yields the protein CASSPGTGRHGYTF. The chain couples TRBV7-9 to TRBJ1-2, with TRBD1 matching over 9 bases. The trim removed 5 bases at V and 6 bases at J, leaving 7 bases unmatched. The germline V gene encodes CDR1 SEHNR and CDR2 FQNEAQ (reference sequence). This CDR3 has 14 residues.

CDR3 DNA: TGTGCCAGCAGTGAATATTGGTATTCACCCCTCCACTTT. Its protein is CASSEYWYSPLHF. The V gene is TRBV25-1, the J gene TRBJ1-6; D is uncertain. Germline CDR1 MGHDK, CDR2 SYGVNS. CDR3 length: 13 residues. Trimming removed 0 bases at V and 8 bases at J, with 5 bases between.

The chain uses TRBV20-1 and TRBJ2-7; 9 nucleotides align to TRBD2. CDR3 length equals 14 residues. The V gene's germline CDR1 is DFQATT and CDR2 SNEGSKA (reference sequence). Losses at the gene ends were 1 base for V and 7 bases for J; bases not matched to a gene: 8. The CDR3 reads CSARASGGPREQYF. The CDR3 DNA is TGCAGTGCTAGAGCCAGCGGGGGGCCCAGGGAGCAGTACTTC.

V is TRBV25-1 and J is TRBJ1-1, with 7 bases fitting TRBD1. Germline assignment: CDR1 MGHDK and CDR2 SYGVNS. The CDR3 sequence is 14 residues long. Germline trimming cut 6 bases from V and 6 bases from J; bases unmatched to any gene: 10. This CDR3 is CASSQEWRGPEAFF. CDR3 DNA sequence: TGTGCCAGCAGCCAAGAATGGAGGGGGCCTGAAGCTTTCTTT.

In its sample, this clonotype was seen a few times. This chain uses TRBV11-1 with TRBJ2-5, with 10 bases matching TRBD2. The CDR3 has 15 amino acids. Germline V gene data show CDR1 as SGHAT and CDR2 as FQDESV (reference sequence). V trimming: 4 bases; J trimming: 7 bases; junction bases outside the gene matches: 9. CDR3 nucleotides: TGTGCCAGCAGCTACTCTAGCGGGAGAGGAGGGACCCAGTACTTC. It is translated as CASSYSSGRGGTQYF.

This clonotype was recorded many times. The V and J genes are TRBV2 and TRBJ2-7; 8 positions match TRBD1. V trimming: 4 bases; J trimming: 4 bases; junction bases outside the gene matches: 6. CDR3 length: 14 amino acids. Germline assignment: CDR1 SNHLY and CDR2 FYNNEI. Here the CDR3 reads CASSAQGATYEQYF. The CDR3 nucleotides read TGTGCCAGCAGTGCTCAGGGGGCGACTTACGAGCAGTACTTC.

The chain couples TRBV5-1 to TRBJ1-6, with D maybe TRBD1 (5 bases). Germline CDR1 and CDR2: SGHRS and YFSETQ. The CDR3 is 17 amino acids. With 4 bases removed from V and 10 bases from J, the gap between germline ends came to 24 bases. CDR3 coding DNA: TGCGCCAGCAGCCCAGTCGGGGCCGTGGGGGGAAGATCACCCCTCCACTTT. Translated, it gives CASSPVGAVGGRSPLHF.

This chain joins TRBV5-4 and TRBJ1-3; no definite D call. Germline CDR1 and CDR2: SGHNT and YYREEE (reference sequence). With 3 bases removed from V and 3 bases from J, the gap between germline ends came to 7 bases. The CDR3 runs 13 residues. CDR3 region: CASSSKGGNTIYF. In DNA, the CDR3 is TGTGCCAGCAGCTCGAAGGGTGGAAACACCATATATTTT.

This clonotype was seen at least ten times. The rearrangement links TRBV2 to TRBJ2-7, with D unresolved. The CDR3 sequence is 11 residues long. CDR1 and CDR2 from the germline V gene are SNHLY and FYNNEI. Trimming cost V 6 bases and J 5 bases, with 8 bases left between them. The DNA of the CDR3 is TGTGCCAGCAGCGCCCCGGACGAGCAGTACTTC. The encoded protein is CASSAPDEQYF. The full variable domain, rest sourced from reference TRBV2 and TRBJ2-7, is EPEVTQTPSHQVTQMGQEVILRCVPISNHLYFYWYRQILGQKVEFLVSFYNNEISEKSEIFDDQFSVERPDGSNFTLKIRSTKLEDSAMYFCASSAPDEQYFGPGTRLTVT.

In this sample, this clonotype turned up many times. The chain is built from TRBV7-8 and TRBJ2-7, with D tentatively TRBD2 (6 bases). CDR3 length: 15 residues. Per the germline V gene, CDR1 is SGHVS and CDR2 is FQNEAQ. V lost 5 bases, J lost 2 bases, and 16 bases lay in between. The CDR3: CASSPRLGFTYEQYF. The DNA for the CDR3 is TGTGCCAGCAGCCCCAGACTAGGATTCACCTACGAGCAGTACTTC.